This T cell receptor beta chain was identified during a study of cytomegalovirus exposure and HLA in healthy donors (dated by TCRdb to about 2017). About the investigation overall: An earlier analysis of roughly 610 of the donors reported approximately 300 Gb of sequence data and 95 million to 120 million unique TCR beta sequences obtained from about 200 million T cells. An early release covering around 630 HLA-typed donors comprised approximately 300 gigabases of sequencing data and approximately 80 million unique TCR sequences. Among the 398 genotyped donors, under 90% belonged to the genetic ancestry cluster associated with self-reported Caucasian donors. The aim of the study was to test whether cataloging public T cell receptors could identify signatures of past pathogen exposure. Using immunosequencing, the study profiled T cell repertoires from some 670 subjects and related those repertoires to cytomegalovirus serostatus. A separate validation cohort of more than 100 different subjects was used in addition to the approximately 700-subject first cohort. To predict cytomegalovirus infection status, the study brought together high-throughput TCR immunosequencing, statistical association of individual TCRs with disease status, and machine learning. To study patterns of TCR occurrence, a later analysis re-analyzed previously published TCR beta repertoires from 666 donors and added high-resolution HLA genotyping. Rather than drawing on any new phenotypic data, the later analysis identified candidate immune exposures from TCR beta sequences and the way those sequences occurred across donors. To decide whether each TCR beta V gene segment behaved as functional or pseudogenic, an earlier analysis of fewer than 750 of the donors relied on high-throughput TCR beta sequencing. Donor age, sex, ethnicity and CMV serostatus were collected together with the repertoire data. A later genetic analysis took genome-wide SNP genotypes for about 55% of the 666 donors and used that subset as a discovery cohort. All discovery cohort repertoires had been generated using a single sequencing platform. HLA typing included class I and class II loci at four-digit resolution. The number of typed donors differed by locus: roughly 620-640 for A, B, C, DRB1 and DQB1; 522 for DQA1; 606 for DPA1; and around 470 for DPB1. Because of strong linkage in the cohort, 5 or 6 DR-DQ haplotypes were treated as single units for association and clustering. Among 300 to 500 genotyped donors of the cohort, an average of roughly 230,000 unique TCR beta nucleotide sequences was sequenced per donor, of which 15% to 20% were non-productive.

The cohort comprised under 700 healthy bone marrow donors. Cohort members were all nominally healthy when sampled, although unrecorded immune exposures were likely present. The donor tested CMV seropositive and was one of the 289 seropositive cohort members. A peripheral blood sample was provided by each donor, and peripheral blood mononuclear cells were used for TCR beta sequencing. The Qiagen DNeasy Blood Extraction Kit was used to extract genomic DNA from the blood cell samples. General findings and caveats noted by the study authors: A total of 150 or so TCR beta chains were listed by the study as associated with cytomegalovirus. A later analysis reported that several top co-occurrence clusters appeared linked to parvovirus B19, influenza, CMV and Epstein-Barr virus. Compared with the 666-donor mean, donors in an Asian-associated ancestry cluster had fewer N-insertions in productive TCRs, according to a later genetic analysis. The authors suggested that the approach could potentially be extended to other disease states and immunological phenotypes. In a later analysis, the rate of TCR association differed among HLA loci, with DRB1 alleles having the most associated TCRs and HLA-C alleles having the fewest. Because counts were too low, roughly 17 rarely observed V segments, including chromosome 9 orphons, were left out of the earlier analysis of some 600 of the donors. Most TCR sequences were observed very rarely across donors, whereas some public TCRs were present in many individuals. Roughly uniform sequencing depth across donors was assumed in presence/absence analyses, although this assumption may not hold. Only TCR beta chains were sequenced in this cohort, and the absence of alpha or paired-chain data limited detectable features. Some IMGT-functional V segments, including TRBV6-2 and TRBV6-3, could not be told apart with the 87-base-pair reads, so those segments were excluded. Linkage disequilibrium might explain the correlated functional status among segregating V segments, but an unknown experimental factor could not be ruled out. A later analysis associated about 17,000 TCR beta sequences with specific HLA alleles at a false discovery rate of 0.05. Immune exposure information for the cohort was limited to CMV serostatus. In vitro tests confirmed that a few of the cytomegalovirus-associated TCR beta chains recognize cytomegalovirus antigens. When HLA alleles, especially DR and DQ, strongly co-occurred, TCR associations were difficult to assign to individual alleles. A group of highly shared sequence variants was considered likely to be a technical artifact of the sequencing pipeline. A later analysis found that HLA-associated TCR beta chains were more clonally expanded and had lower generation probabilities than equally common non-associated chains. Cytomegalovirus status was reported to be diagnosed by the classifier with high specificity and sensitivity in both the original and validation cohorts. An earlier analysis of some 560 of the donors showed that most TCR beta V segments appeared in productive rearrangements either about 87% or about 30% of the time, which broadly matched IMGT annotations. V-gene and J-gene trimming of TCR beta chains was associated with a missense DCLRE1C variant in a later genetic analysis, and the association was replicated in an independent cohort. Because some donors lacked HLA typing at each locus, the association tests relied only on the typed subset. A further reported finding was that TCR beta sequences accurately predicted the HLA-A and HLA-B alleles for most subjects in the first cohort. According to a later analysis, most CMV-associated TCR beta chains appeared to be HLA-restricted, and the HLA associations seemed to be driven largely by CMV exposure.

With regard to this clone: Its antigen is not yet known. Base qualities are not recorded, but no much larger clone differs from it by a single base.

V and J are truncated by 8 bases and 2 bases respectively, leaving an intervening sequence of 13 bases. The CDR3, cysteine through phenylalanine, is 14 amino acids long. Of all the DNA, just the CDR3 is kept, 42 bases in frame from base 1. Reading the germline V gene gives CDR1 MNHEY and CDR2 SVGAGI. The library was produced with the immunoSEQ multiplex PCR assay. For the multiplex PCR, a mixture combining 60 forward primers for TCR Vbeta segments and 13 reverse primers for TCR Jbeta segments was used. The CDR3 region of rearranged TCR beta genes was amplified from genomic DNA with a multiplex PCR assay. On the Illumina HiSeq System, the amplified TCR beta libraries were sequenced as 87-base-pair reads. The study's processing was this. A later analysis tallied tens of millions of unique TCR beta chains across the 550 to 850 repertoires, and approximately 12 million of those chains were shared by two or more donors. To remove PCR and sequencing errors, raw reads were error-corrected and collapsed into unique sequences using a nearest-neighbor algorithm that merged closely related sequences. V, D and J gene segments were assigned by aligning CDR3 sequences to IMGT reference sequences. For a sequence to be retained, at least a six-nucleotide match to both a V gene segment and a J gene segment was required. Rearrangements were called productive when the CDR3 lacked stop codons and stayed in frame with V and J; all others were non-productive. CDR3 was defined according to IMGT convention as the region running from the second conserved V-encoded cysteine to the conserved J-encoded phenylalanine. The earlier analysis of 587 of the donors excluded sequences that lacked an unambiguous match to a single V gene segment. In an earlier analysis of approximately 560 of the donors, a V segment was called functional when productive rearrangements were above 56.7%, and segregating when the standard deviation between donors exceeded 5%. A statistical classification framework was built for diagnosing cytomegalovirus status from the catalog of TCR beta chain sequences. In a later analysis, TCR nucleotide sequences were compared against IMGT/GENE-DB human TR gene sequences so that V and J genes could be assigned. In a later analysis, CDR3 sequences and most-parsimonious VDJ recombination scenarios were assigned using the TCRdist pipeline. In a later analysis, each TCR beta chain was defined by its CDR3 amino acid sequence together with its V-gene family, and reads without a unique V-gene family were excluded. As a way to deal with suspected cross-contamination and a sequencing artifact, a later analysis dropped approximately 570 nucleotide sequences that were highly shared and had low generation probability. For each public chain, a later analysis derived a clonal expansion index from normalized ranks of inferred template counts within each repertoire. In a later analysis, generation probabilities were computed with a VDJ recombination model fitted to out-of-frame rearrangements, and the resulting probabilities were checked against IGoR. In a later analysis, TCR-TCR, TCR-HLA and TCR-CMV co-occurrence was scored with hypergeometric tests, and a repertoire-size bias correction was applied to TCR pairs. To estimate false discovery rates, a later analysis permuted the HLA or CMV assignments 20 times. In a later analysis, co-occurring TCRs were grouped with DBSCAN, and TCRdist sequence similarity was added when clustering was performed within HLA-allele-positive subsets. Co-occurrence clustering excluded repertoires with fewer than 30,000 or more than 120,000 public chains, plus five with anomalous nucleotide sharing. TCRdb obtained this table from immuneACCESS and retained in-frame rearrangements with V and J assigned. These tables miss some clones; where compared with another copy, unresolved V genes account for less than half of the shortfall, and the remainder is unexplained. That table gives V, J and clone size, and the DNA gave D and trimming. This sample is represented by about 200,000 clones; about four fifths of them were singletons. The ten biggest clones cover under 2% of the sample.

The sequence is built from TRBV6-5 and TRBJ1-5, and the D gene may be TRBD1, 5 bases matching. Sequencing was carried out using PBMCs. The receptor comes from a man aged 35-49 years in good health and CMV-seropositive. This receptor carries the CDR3 CASLYVGGNQPQHF. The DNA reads TGTGCCAGCCTTTATGTAGGGGGCAATCAGCCCCAGCATTTT.